These T cell receptor beta chains were read from a single sample in a study of a mutant IDH1 vaccine in newly diagnosed glioma. Some clones are missing from TCRdb's copy, which holds only in-frame ones; the method was immunoSEQ multiplex PCR. The table records some 55,000 clones, over 80% of them present only once. The antigens for these receptors are not known. This sample comprised PBMCs, obtained from a glioma patient whose treatment included an IDH1 peptide vaccine. The receptors stem from a middle-aged woman with glioma. CDR3s include the opening cysteine and the closing phenylalanine or tryptophan. The D gene is left open where the match is weak. The listing skips clone size in some rows; elsewhere it reads once, few, many or a size class.

>TRBJ1-6|TRBV19|TRBD1|-
CASSISTGFSPLHF
TGTGCCAGTAGTATTTCGACAGGGTTTTCACCCCTCCACTTT
>TRBJ1-1|TRBV7-9|-|-
CASSLAQNGNTEAFF
TGTGCCAGCAGCTTAGCCCAAAACGGGAACACTGAAGCTTTCTTT
>TRBJ2-5|TRBV19|TRBD2|few
CASSTSGTQREQYF
TGTGCCAGTAGTACTAGCGGGACCCAGCGGGAGCAGTACTTC
>TRBJ1-1|TRBV6-1|-|-
CASSEVGGTEAFF
TGTGCCAGCAGTGAAGTGGGGGGCACTGAAGCTTTCTTT
>TRBJ2-7|TRBV11-2|TRBD1|-
CASRNLQGASYEQYF
TGTGCCAGCAGAAACCTACAGGGGGCCTCCTACGAGCAGTACTTC
>TRBJ2-3|TRBV4-1|TRBD2|-
CASSQDTAGLADYTDTQYF
TGCGCCAGCAGCCAAGACACCGCCGGACTAGCGGACTACACAGATACGCAGTATTTT
>TRBJ2-7|TRBV6-1|-|-
CASSVSAFGSYEQYF
TGTGCCAGCAGTGTCTCGGCTTTCGGCTCCTACGAGCAGTACTTC
>TRBJ1-2|TRBV6-1|-|-
CASNQGHGYTF
TGTGCCAGCAACCAGGGGCACGGCTACACCTTC
>TRBJ1-2|TRBV6-4|TRBD1|-
CASSGGTGYGYTF
TGTGCCAGCAGTGGGGGGACAGGCTATGGCTACACCTTC
>TRBJ2-7|TRBV5-1|TRBD1|-
CASSLQGGASSEQYF
TGCGCCAGCAGCTTGCAAGGGGGCGCTTCGTCTGAGCAGTACTTC
>TRBJ1-5|TRBV28|-|-
CASSWGVLVNQPQHF
TGTGCCAGCAGTTGGGGGGTTCTAGTTAATCAGCCCCAGCATTTT
>TRBJ2-1|TRBV6-1|TRBD2|-
CASSRTSGAYNEQFF
TGTGCCAGCAGCCGGACTAGCGGAGCCTACAATGAGCAGTTCTTC
>TRBJ1-5|TRBV6-6|-|-
CATQPGGNSNQPQHF
TGTGCCACCCAACCGGGAGGAAATAGCAATCAGCCCCAGCATTTT
>TRBJ2-3|TRBV27|-|-
CATLEADTQYF
TGTGCCACGCTGGAGGCAGATACGCAGTATTTT
>TRBJ2-7|TRBV19|-|-
CASSIALNYEQYF
TGTGCCAGTAGTATAGCTCTAAACTACGAGCAGTACTTC
>TRBJ1-1|TRBV6-5|-|few
CASRPTNLGAEAFF
TGTGCCAGCAGACCAACAAACCTTGGAGCTGAAGCTTTCTTT
>TRBJ2-5|TRBV4-1|-|-
CASSWRGVPEETQYF
TGCGCCAGCAGCTGGAGGGGGGTTCCAGAGGAGACCCAGTACTTC
>TRBJ2-1|TRBV29-1|TRBD2|-
CSVEGSWTSYDYNEQFF
TGCAGCGTTGAAGGGTCCTGGACTAGCTACGACTACAATGAGCAGTTCTTC
>TRBJ1-1|TRBV7-2|TRBD1|-
CASSLRGPVEAFF
TGTGCCAGCAGCTTGAGGGGGCCAGTTGAAGCTTTCTTT
>TRBJ2-3|TRBV5-1|TRBD1|-
CASSRGQGARDTQYF
TGCGCCAGCAGCAGAGGACAGGGGGCTAGAGATACGCAGTATTTT
>TRBJ1-6|TRBV27|-|-
CASSWIGSPLHF
TGTGCCAGCAGTTGGATAGGTTCACCCCTCCACTTT
>TRBJ1-2|TRBV5-1|-|-
CASSLAEGWANYGYTF
TGCGCCAGCAGCTTGGCTGAGGGCTGGGCCAACTATGGCTACACCTTC
>TRBJ1-1|TRBV10-3|-|-
CAIRDLTEAFF
TGTGCCATCCGGGACCTCACTGAAGCTTTCTTT
>TRBJ1-2|TRBV28|-|-
CASSLGLNYGYTF
TGTGCCAGCAGTTTAGGGTTAAACTATGGCTACACCTTC
>TRBJ1-1|TRBV6-1|-|-
CASTLGRQLNTEAFF
TGTGCCAGCACCCTTGGCAGGCAGCTGAACACTGAAGCTTTCTTT
>TRBJ2-1|TRBV6-1|-|-
CASSEGLGAGYNEQFF
TGTGCCAGCAGTGAAGGGCTGGGGGCAGGTTACAATGAGCAGTTCTTC